The entry that follows covers one TCR beta chain sequence. Per the study methods: Reference gene primers were amplified, and this amplification served to estimate nucleated cell counts. This table comes from immunoSEQ multiplex PCR, and its TCRdb copy is limited to in-frame clones, with some not included. That table is the source of V, J and clone size, and D and trimming were worked out from the DNA. The sample holds about 230,000 clones, about 90% seen once. This entry is derived from a study of blood T cell repertoires in COVID-19. Researchers sorted participants into cohorts using their self-reported clinical history. Germline V gene data show CDR1 as SGHAT and CDR2 as FQNNGV. V lost 5 bases and J lost 3; bases outside the gene matches: 7. There are 14 residues in the CDR3.

This clonotype originated in a woman in her twenties or thirties who had been exposed to COVID-19. The chain is built from TRBV11-2 and TRBJ2-7; 7 nucleotides align to TRBD2. Material for sequencing was PBMCs or T cells enriched from blood (not recorded which). The chain's CDR3 is CASSQWGGSYEQYF. CDR3 bases: TGTGCCAGCAGCCAGTGGGGGGGGAGCTACGAGCAGTACTTC.